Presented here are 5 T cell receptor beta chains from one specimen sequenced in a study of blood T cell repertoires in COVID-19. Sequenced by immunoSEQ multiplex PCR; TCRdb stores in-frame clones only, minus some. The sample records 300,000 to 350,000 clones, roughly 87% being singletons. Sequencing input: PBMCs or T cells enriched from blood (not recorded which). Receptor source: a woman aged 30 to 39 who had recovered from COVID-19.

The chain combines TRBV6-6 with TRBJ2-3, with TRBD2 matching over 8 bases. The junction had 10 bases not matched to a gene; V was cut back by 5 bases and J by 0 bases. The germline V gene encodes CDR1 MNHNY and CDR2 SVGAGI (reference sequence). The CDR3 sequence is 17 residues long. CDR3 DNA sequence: TGTGCCAGCAGTCGAAGAAGCAGCGGGGGTAGCACAGATACGCAGTATTTT. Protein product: CASSRRSSGGSTDTQYF.

DNA for the CDR3: TGTGCCAGCAGTCTAACTAGGTACATTCAGTACTTC. This translates into CASSLTRYIQYF. The chain recombines TRBV28 with TRBJ2-4; D is possibly TRBD2 (5 bases). The CDR3 runs 12 residues. V shed 5 bases and J shed 8 bases, with 10 bases lying between them. Germline CDR1 reads MDHEN; CDR2 reads SYDVKM.

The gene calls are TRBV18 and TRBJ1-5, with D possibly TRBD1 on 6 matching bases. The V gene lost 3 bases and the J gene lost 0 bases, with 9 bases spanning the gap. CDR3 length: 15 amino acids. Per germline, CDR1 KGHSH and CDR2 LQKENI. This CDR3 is CASSPDSNSNQPQHF. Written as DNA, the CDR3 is TGTGCCAGCTCACCGGACAGCAATAGCAATCAGCCCCAGCATTTT.

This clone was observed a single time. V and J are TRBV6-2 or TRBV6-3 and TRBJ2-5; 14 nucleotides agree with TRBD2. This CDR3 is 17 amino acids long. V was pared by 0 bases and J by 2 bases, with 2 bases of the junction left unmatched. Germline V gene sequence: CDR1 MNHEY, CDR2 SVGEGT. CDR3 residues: CASSYSRLAGGQETQYF. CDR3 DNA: TGTGCCAGCAGTTACTCCAGACTAGCGGGGGGGCAAGAGACCCAGTACTTC.

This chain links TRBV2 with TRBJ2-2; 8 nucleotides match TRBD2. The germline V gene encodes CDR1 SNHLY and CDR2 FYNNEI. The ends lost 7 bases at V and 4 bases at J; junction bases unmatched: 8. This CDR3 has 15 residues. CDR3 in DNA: TGTGCCAGCACCCCCCGGCTAGCGGGCACCGGGGAGCTGTTTTTT. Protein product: CASTPRLAGTGELFF.